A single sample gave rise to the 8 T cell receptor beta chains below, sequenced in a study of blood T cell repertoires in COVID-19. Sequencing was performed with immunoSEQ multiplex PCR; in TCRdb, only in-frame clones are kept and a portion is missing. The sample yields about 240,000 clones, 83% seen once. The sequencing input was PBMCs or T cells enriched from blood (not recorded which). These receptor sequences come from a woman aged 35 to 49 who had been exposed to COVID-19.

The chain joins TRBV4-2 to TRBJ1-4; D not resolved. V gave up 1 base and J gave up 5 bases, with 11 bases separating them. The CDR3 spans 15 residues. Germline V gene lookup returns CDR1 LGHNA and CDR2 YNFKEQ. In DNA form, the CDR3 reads TGTGCCAGCAGCCAAGCAAAGGGAGCGAATGAAAAACTGTTTTTT. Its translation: CASSQAKGANEKLFF.

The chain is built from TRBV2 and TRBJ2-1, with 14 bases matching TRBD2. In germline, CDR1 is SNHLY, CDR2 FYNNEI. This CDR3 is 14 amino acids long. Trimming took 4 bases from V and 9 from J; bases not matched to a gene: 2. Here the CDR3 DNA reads TGTGCCAGCAGTGGGACTAGCGGGGGGACTGAGCAGTTCTTC. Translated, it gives CASSGTSGGTEQFF.

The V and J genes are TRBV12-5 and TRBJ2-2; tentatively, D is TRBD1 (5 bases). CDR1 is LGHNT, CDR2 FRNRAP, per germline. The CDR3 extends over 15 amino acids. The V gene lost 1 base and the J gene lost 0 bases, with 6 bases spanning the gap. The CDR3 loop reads CASGLGTSNTGELFF. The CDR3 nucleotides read TGTGCTAGTGGTTTGGGGACATCGAACACCGGGGAGCTGTTTTTT.

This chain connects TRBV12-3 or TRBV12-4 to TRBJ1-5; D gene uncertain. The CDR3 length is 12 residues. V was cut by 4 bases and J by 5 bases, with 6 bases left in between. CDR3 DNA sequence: TGTGCCAGCAGTTCAGATTATCAGCCCCAGCATTTT. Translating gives CASSSDYQPQHF.

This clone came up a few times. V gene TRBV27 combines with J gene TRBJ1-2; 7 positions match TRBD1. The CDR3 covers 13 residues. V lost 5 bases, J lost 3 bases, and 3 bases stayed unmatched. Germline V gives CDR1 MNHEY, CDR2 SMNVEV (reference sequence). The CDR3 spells CASSRGQDYGYTF. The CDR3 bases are TGTGCCAGCAGTAGAGGACAGGACTATGGCTACACCTTC.

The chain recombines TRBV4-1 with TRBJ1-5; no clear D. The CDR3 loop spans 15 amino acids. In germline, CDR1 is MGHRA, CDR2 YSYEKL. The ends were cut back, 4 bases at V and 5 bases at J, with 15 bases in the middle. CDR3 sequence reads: CASSLEEGSYQPQHF. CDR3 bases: TGCGCCAGCAGCCTGGAGGAAGGGAGTTATCAGCCCCAGCATTTT.

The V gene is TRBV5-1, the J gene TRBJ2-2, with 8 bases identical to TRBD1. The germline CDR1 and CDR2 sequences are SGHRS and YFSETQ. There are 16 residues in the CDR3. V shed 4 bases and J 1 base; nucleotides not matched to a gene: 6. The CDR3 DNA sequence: TGCGCCAGCAGCCATAGGACAGGGATGAACACCGGGGAGCTGTTTTTT. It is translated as CASSHRTGMNTGELFF.

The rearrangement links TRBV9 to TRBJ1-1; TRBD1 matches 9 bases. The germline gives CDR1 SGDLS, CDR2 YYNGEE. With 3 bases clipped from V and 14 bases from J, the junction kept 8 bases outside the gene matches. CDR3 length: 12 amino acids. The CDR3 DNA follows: TGTGCCAGCAGCGAAACCGGGACAGGGCCCTTCTTT. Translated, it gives CASSETGTGPFF. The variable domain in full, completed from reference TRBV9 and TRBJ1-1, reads DSGVTQTPKHLITATGQRVTLRCSPRSGDLSVYWYQQSLDQGLQFLIQYYNGEERAKGNILERFSAQQFPDLHSELNLSSLELGDSALYFCASSETGTGPFFGQGTRLTVV.